These T cell receptor beta chains were read from a single sample in a study of blood T cell repertoires in COVID-19. Only in-frame clones appear in the TCRdb table, and some are missing; sequencing was by immunoSEQ multiplex PCR. The sample contains over 250,000 clones, 85% to 90% of which appear only once. The sequenced material came from peripheral blood. The origin of the receptors is a human donor in a cohort sampled during active COVID-19. Both conserved end residues are trimmed from each CDR3. For some rows the clone size is stated as once, few or many, or as a class when expanded; others skip it.

J gene,V gene,clone size,CDR3 protein
TRBJ1-6,TRBV3-1/TRBV3-2,few,ASSQVEGKRGSPLH
TRBJ2-3,TRBV10-3,-,AISFSRLVQRGSTDTQY
TRBJ2-1,TRBV24-1,-,ATSDLSSGPYNEQF
TRBJ1-5,TRBV5-8,-,ASSFPGQGANQPQH
TRBJ2-7,TRBV7-9,-,ASSFSAYEQY
TRBJ2-7,TRBV7-9,-,ASSPPGTADYEQY
TRBJ1-2,TRBV11-2,-,ARLRDRGNYGYT
TRBJ2-5,TRBV15,-,ATSRRETEETQY
TRBJ1-3,TRBV7-8,-,ASSRPTGTGNTIY
TRBJ2-7,TRBV7-2,-,ASSLSSGGLLSREQY